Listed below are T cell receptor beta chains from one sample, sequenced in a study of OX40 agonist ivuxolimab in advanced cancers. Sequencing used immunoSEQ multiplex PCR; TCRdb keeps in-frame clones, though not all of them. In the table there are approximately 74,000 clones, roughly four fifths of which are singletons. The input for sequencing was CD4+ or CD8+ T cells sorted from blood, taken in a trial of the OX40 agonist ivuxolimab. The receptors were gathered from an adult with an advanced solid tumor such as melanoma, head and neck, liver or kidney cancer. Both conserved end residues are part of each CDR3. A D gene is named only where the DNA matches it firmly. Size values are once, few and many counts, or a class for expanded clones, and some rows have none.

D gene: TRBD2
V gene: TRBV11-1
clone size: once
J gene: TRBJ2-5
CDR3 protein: CASSVIEAGPKETQYF
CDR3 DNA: TGTGCCAGCAGCGTGATTGAAGCGGGACCGAAAGAGACCCAGTACTTC

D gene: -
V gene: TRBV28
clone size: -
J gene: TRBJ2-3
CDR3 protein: CASSFIHPSSSTDTQYF
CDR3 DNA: TGTGCCAGCAGTTTCATTCACCCATCTAGTAGCACAGATACGCAGTATTTT

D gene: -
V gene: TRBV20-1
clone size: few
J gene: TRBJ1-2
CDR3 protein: CSRDLNYGYTF
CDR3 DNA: TGCAGTAGGGACCTTAACTATGGCTACACCTTC

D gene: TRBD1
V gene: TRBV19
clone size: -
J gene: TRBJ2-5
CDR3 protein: CAGRRTGGSETQYF
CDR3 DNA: TGTGCCGGTAGAAGGACAGGGGGAAGTGAGACCCAGTACTTC

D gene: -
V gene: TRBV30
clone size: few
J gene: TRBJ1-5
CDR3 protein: CAWSTGRGNQPQHF
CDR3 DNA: TGTGCCTGGAGCACGGGGCGAGGCAATCAGCCCCAGCATTTT

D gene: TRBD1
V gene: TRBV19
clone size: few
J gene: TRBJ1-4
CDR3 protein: CASTTLDREIKKLFF
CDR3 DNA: TGTGCCAGTACCACTCTCGACAGGGAGATCAAAAAACTGTTTTTT

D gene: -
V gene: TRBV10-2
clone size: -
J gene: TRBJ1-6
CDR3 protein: CASSEPITAGNSPLHF
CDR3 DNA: TGCGCCAGCAGTGAGCCTATTACGGCAGGGAATTCACCCCTCCACTTT

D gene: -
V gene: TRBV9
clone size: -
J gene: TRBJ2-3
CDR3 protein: CASSVGPAVGTDTQYF
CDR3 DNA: TGTGCCAGCAGCGTCGGACCAGCGGTCGGCACAGATACGCAGTATTTT

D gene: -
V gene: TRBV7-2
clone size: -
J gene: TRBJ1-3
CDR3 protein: CASSLGPSGNTIYF
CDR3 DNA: TGTGCCAGCAGCTTGGGCCCCTCTGGAAACACCATATATTTT

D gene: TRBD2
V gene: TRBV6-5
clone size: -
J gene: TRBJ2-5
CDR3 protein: CASRTSVETQYF
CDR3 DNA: TGTGCCAGCAGGACTAGCGTAGAGACCCAGTACTTC